A single sample gave rise to the 2 T cell receptor beta chains below, sequenced in a study of CD8+ T cells in alopecia areata. RNA was isolated and reverse transcribed to cDNA, the sequencing template. Repertoires were generated with immunoSEQ multiplex PCR, while TCRdb's copy carries only in-frame clones and drops some. The top ten clones hold roughly 1.2% of a sample with 250,000 or so clones, under 70% of them seen once. Sequencing was performed on CD4+ T cells sorted from blood, taken at week 0. The receptors shown here come from a human donor with alopecia areata.

V and J are TRBV6-6 and TRBJ2-7, with D unclear. The germline V gene has CDR1 MNHNY and CDR2 SVGAGI (reference sequence). The CDR3 totals 14 residues. V lost 10 bases, J lost 0 bases, and 16 bases lay in between. CDR3 sequence: CATRLGSDSYEQYF. In DNA form, the CDR3 reads TGTGCCACCAGGCTCGGTTCAGACTCCTACGAGCAGTACTTC.

This chain joins TRBV6-1 and TRBJ2-3, with D maybe TRBD2 (5 bases). CDR3 length: 16 residues. The V gene's germline CDR1 is MNHNS and CDR2 SASEGT. The ends were cut back, 0 bases at V and 1 base at J, with 11 bases in the middle. The CDR3 sequence is CASSEAGGLGTDTQYF. CDR3 nucleotide sequence: TGTGCCAGCAGTGAAGCGGGCGGGCTAGGCACAGATACGCAGTATTTT.